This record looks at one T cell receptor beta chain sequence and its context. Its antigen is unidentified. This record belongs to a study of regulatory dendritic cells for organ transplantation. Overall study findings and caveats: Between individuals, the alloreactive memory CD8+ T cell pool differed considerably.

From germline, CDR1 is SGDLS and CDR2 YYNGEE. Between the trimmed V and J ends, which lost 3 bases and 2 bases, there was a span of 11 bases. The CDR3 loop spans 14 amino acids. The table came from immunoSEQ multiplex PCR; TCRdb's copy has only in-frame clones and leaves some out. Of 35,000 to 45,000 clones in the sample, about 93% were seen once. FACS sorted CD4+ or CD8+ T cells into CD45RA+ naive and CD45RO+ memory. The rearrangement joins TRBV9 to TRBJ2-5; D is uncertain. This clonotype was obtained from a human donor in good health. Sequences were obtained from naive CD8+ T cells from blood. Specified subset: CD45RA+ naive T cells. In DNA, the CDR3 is TGTGCCAGCAGCGGTAGTAAAGAGCAAGAGACCCAGTACTTC. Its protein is CASSGSKEQETQYF.